The source of this T cell receptor beta chain is a study of blood T cell repertoires in COVID-19. Study overall: Samples of COVID-19 (acute and convalescent) were obtained from the United States, Italy and Spain. PBMCs, B-cell-depleted T cells, or T cells provided the cDNA or gDNA that made up the material.

CDR3 length: 16 residues. CDR1 KGHSY and CDR2 FQNENV come from the germline V gene. V was pared by 3 bases and J by 8 bases, with 15 bases of the junction left unmatched. This clone showed up just once. In the study's own analysis: Amplification of reference gene primers was used by the study to estimate nucleated cell counts. TCRdb's table, derived via immunoSEQ multiplex PCR, lists solely in-frame clones and lacks some. D and trimming come from the DNA, and the V and J calls and clone size come from that table. The table shows about 66,000 clones, with roughly 86% occurring only once. The TCR sequence derives from a man between 50 and 59 years old with active COVID-19. The rearrangement links TRBV16 to TRBJ1-2, with 7 positions matching TRBD1. The specimen was peripheral blood. This chain's CDR3 is CASSQSPEGGYQGYTF. The CDR3 DNA follows: TGTGCCAGCAGCCAGTCCCCGGAAGGGGGCTATCAGGGCTACACCTTC.